Below are 30 T cell receptor beta chains sequenced from a single sample in a study of T cells expressing NK-cell markers (TCRdb year 2020). Library method: 5' RACE. These reads were obtained on an Illumina HiSeq 2000. Following TCRdb reprocessing, every CDR3 protein sequence forms one entry, and DNA is not provided. This sample's table carries hundreds of thousands of distinct CDR3 sequences. The ten largest clones take up 3% to 4.5% of the sample. The material sequenced was blood T cells: a sorted CD56 or NKG2C T cell subset, CD4+ or CD8+ T cells, or bulk PBMC T cells (not recorded which). These receptors came from a man younger than 35 in good health. Donor details come from another sample of the same person, matched by shared clones.

This sequence joins TRBV6-4 and TRBJ2-1; TCRdb outputs TRBD1, but without DNA this stays unchecked. The germline V gene encodes CDR1 MRHNA and CDR2 SNTAGT. The CDR3 is 15 amino acids. This CDR3 reads CASARSGGLANEQFF.

V usage is TRBV11-3 and J usage is TRBJ2-1; TCRdb's D call, TRBD2, is unchecked because there is no DNA. The CDR3 totals 15 residues. Germline V gene sequence: CDR1 SGHNT, CDR2 YENEEA. The CDR3 is CASSLVGGINNEQFF.

The chain couples TRBV7-9 to TRBJ2-7; TCRdb lists TRBD1, though no DNA is available to test this call. Germline V lookup: CDR1 SEHNR, CDR2 FQNEAQ (reference sequence). The CDR3 sequence is 16 residues long. The CDR3 region is CASSPRGGKNSYEQYF.

V gene TRBV14 combines with J gene TRBJ2-7. Germline V lookup: CDR1 SGHDN, CDR2 FVKESK. The CDR3 has 11 residues. The CDR3 loop is CASGKGLEQYF.

The V gene is TRBV12-3 or TRBV12-4, the J gene TRBJ1-4; TCRdb's D call, TRBD1, is unchecked because there is no DNA. CDR3 length: 17 residues. The chain's CDR3 is CASSLASGVRTNEKLFF.

The rearrangement uses TRBV5-1 and TRBJ2-5; TCRdb outputs TRBD1, but without DNA this stays unchecked. Germline V gene sequence: CDR1 SGHRS, CDR2 YFSETQ. The CDR3 runs 17 residues. CDR3 region: CASSLVPGAPGQETQYF.

V gene TRBV5-5 combines with J gene TRBJ2-7; lacking DNA, the TRBD2 call made by TCRdb goes unchecked. The CDR3 extends over 16 amino acids. CDR1 and CDR2 from the germline V gene are SGHKS and YYEKEE (reference sequence). The CDR3 region is CASSSSVGQSSYEQYF.

V gene TRBV5-1 combines with J gene TRBJ2-1; the TCRdb D gene call, TRBD1, has no DNA to confirm it. The CDR3 length is 12 residues. Germline V CDR1 and CDR2: SGHRS, YFSETQ. CDR3: CASKRTDNEQFF.

V gene TRBV9 combines with J gene TRBJ2-1; TCRdb outputs TRBD1, but without DNA this stays unchecked. Looked up from germline, CDR1 is SGDLS and CDR2 is YYNGEE. The CDR3 extends over 15 amino acids. The CDR3 here is CASSRTRQGGNEQFF.

The gene calls are TRBV4-3 and TRBJ2-1; TCRdb outputs TRBD2, but without DNA this stays unchecked. Germline loops: CDR1 LGHNA, CDR2 YSLEER. The CDR3 totals 17 residues. The chain's CDR3 is CASSQDRGAGSYNEQFF.

This sequence joins TRBV18 and TRBJ1-1. Germline values: CDR1 KGHSH, CDR2 LQKENI. CDR3 length: 13 residues. This CDR3 reads CASSPSMDSEAFF. Complete variable domain (other parts from reference TRBV18 and TRBJ1-1): NAGVMQNPRHLVRRRGQEARLRCSPMKGHSHVYWYRQLPEEGLKFMVYLQKENIIDESGMPKERFSAEFPKEGPSILRIQQVVRGDSAAYFCASSPSMDSEAFFGQGTRLTVV.

The chain carries TRBV5-1 and TRBJ2-5; TCRdb picks TRBD1, but there is no DNA to check that call. Per the germline V gene, CDR1 is SGHRS and CDR2 is YFSETQ. The length of the CDR3 is 16 residues. The CDR3 sequence: CASTSTHRGARETQYF.

The chain carries TRBV28 and TRBJ1-2; TCRdb lists TRBD1, though no DNA is available to test this call. The CDR3 consists of 14 residues. In germline, CDR1 is MDHEN, CDR2 SYDVKM. The CDR3: CASSLSRAGYGYTF.

This sequence joins TRBV10-3 and TRBJ2-3; lacking DNA, the TRBD2 call made by TCRdb goes unchecked. The V gene's germline CDR1 is ENHRY and CDR2 SYGVKD. The CDR3 is made up of 16 amino acids. The CDR3 sequence is CAISDGTSGSRDTQYF.

This chain connects TRBV3-1 to TRBJ1-4; the TRBD1 assignment by TCRdb is unverifiable without DNA. The CDR3 is made up of 15 amino acids. Germline lookup yields CDR1 LGHDT and CDR2 YNNKEL (reference sequence). CDR3 region: CASSHRGGVQEKLFF.

V gene TRBV12-3 or TRBV12-4 combines with J gene TRBJ1-5; TCRdb names TRBD1, which stays unverified in the absence of DNA. CDR3 length: 15 residues. CDR3 protein: CASSFFQGLNQPQHF.

The rearrangement uses TRBV5-1 and TRBJ2-1; as DNA is missing, the TRBD2 call by TCRdb cannot be tested. Germline lookup yields CDR1 SGHRS and CDR2 YFSETQ. The CDR3 has 15 amino acids. The CDR3 sequence is CASSLGGLAVGEQFF.

The V and J genes are TRBV6-5 and TRBJ1-1; checking the TCRdb D call of TRBD1 is not possible without DNA. In germline, CDR1 is MNHEY, CDR2 SVGAGI. The CDR3 has 15 amino acids. CDR3 residues: CASSSHRDRGTEAFF.

The chain uses TRBV12-3 or TRBV12-4 and TRBJ1-3; as DNA is missing, the TRBD1 call by TCRdb cannot be tested. The CDR3 runs 14 residues. CDR3 in amino acids: CASSLSWDGNTIYF.

The chain combines TRBV4-3 with TRBJ2-3; the TCRdb call, TRBD2, lacks DNA for checking. The CDR3 runs to 17 residues. From germline, CDR1 is LGHNA and CDR2 YSLEER. The CDR3 region is CASSQDFAGGSTDTQYF.

The chain recombines TRBV6-1 with TRBJ2-3; the TCRdb D gene call, TRBD2, has no DNA to confirm it. The CDR3 is 16 residues long. In germline, CDR1 is MNHNS, CDR2 SASEGT. The CDR3 protein is CASSRPLAESTDTQYF.

The chain carries TRBV15 and TRBJ1-2; TCRdb names TRBD1, which stays unverified in the absence of DNA. Germline CDR1 reads LNHNV; CDR2 reads YYDKDF (reference sequence). The CDR3 covers 18 residues. CDR3: CATSRDSHGTGANYGYTF.

The chain uses TRBV4-2 and TRBJ2-4; TCRdb proposes TRBD1, but this gene call is untestable without DNA. Germline V CDR1 and CDR2: LGHNA, YNFKEQ. The CDR3 is 15 amino acids. CDR3 residues: CASSQDPRGSNIQYF.

The chain employs TRBV13 and TRBJ2-3; TCRdb's D gene call, TRBD2, goes unchecked for lack of DNA. The length of the CDR3 is 13 residues. Per germline, CDR1 PRHDT and CDR2 FYEKMQ (reference sequence). Here the CDR3 reads CASSLGAGRAPYF.

This rearrangement joins TRBV29-1 to TRBJ2-1; the D call from TCRdb, TRBD2, cannot be confirmed without DNA. This CDR3 is 13 amino acids long. Germline loops: CDR1 SQVTM, CDR2 ANQGSEA. CDR3 residues: CSVRLAAGQEQFF.

The chain combines TRBV7-9 with TRBJ2-5; TCRdb reports TRBD1, a call that lacks DNA to check it against. The length of the CDR3 is 14 residues. The V gene's germline CDR1 is SEHNR and CDR2 FQNEAQ (reference sequence). This CDR3 reads CASSLYGGTETQYF.

V and J are TRBV6-5 and TRBJ1-6; TCRdb calls TRBD1, which cannot be checked without DNA. The CDR3 spans 16 residues. CDR1 and CDR2 from the germline V gene are MNHEY and SVGAGI. CDR3: CASSPAVQARLSPLHF.

The genes are TRBV12-3 or TRBV12-4 and TRBJ2-1; TCRdb indicates TRBD2, and absent DNA this call remains unverified. The CDR3 covers 17 residues. CDR3 residues: CASSLGQGLAEYNEQFF.

The chain links TRBV29-1 to TRBJ2-5; TCRdb designates TRBD1, a call that cannot be tested without DNA. The CDR3 runs to 14 residues. The V gene's germline CDR1 is SQVTM and CDR2 ANQGSEA. The CDR3 region is CSVALDRVQETQYF.

The genes are TRBV2 and TRBJ2-1; with no DNA, the TCRdb D assignment of TRBD1 cannot be verified. The CDR3 extends over 13 amino acids. Germline V gene sequence: CDR1 SNHLY, CDR2 FYNNEI. CDR3 protein: CASMEELGGEQFF. The full variable domain, its missing parts supplied by reference TRBV2 and TRBJ2-1, is EPEVTQTPSHQVTQMGQEVILRCVPISNHLYFYWYRQILGQKVEFLVSFYNNEISEKSEIFDDQFSVERPDGSNFTLKIRSTKLEDSAMYFCASMEELGGEQFFGPGTRLTVL.